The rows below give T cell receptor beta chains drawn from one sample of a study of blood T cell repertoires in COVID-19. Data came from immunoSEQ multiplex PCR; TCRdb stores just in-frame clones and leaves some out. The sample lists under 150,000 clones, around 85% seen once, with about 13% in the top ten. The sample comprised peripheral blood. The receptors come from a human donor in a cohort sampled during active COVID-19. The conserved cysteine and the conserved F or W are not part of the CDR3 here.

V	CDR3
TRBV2	ASTPWDRGGELF
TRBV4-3	ASSQLKLAGDSGELF
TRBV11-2	ASSARLAGGHYNEQF
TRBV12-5	ASGLAQGQGQGETQY
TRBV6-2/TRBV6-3	ASSPQGHGEQF
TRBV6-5	ATLFSQGQQF
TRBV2	ASRFGTVNNQPQH
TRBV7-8	ASSKTSGGAGEQF
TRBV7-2	ASSFLGVAGIQETQY
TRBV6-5	ASKADRAPYEQY
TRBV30	AWSVLHRTGGYT
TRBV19	ASSIRRGQGGYNEQF
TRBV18	ASSPTTGNQPQH
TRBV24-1	ATSDSRQGGREQY
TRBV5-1	ASSLAPSGANVLT
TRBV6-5	VSFWVGHTEAF
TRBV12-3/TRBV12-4	ASSWRTNEKLF
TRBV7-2	ASSLRASGASTDTQY
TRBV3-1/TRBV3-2	ASKMAGSTDTQY
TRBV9	ASSVATDNTGELF
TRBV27	ASSLWGDEQY
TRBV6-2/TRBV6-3	ASSYSTTGGASYETEAF
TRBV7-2	ASSSLPGGRETQY
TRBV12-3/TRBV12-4	ASRPTENTEAF
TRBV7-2	ASSLRPLAVTGELF
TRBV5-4	ASSLAGTDPLNTEAF
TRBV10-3	AIRGQAPGYT
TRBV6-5	ASRNTGTANSPLH